The rows below give T cell receptor beta chains drawn from one sample of a study of T cells after yellow fever vaccination. TCRdb fed the 5' RACE reads into MiXCR, producing one record per CDR3 protein. The profile shows 500,000 to 700,000 distinct CDR3 sequences, about 19% of them singletons. Specimen: PBMCs, collected 15 days after the yellow fever booster vaccination. Every receptor here comes from a man under 40 who received the YFV17D yellow fever vaccine. Each CDR3 is given with its conserved first and last residue.

>TRBV12-3/TRBV12-4
CARRGSLLAIGTDTQYF
>TRBV18
CASSTLLGGLNEQFF
>TRBV12-3/TRBV12-4
CASSLQDSQETQYF
>TRBV7-8
CASSQGTGREAQYF
>TRBV18
CASSPPLAGVETQYF
>TRBV6-2/TRBV6-3
CASSYTGSNIQYF
>TRBV5-1
CASSLGGRDRNEQFF
>TRBV20-1
CSASTGTQTYEQYF
>TRBV7-6
CAARTPWNEQFF
>TRBV27
CASSLTRQGYEQYF
>TRBV3-1
CASTSSGLADTDTQYF
>TRBV28
CASRRTRGLNNEQFF
>TRBV29-1
CSVLKDGTYEQYF
>TRBV28
CASSDPGYGTREQYF
>TRBV7-8
CASMRQSSGNTIYF
>TRBV29-1
CSVPGGAGTEAFF
>TRBV20-1
CSARAGGDQPQHF
>TRBV5-6
CASSFYPGTGATGELFF
>TRBV12-3/TRBV12-4
CASSQGEKGLQFF
>TRBV7-9
CASSFGLAGGHQFF
>TRBV9
CASSLGLAVAVGEQYF
>TRBV3-1
CASSQSPGLAQYF
>TRBV6-2/TRBV6-3
CASSYSTSGIPYEQYF
>TRBV10-3
CAIRDQGQETQYF
>TRBV27
CASATTGPAVGKLFF
>TRBV5-1
CASSFASGSGTGELFF
>TRBV27
CASSSGTNAYEQYF
>TRBV21-1
CAKGQGASYEQYF
>TRBV6-5
CASSYGRTNSGNTIYF
>TRBV7-9
CASSTPSGRAPDTQYF
>TRBV20-1
CSVGRGPLQDLFF
>TRBV5-1
CASSLAGTGYGYTF
>TRBV7-2
CASSLRWESRTDTQYF
>TRBV7-2
CASSLVWDRSGSYGYTF
>TRBV18
CASSLRKGAQAYEQYF
>TRBV7-2
CASTFGTSGTYEQYF
>TRBV30
CAWKAGLALGNEQFF
>TRBV5-1
CASSLGIVDRRSYEQYF
>TRBV6-5
CASSYQQVSGANVLTF
>TRBV7-2
CASVLAGGTDTQYF
>TRBV7-2
CASSETLDNQPQHF
>TRBV7-2
CASSLEAGGWNEQFF
>TRBV7-3
CASSPRGGTLTDTQYF
>TRBV9
CASSVAGGGYTF
>TRBV20-1
CSAGDRPYEQYF
>TRBV6-5
CASSYGLPPNIQYF
>TRBV5-1
CASSPSSKNIQYF
>TRBV19
CATPSGTNTGELFF
>TRBV5-5
CASSLGVGTFGYEQYF
>TRBV7-9
CASTHREVIAEAFF
>TRBV7-2
CASSRFETQYF
>TRBV5-1
CASSFRTGTNTGELFF
>TRBV5-1
CASSLELAGNPRETQYF
>TRBV7-2
CASSSYDGGYEQYF
>TRBV29-1
CSARVLLSGGRTDTQYF